The rows below give T cell receptor beta chains drawn from one sample of a study of T cells after yellow fever vaccination. TCRdb processed the 5' RACE reads anew with MiXCR; each CDR3 protein has one entry. The sample has roughly 100,000 distinct CDR3 sequences; about 8.2% are singletons. The sequencing here drew on CD8+ T cells not binding an NS4B(214-222) dextramer, sorted from PBMCs, taken about 2 weeks after the first yellow fever vaccination. These receptors were collected from a young man who received the YFV17D yellow fever vaccine. The CDR3 runs from the conserved cysteine through the conserved F or W. A D gene is named only where the DNA matches it firmly. Size is omitted from some rows. Given values are once, few, many or a class for expanded clones.

V gene: TRBV5-6
J gene: TRBJ1-2
D gene: NA
clone size: few
CDR3 protein: CASSSGFVDFSGYTF
CDR3 DNA: TGTGCCAGCAGCTCTGGGTTTGTGGATTTTTCTGGCTACACCTTC

V gene: TRBV10-3
J gene: TRBJ2-7
D gene: TRBD1
clone size: NA
CDR3 protein: CAISVKDRGVEQYF
CDR3 DNA: TGTGCCATCAGTGTCAAGGACAGGGGAGTCGAGCAGTACTTC

V gene: TRBV4-1
J gene: TRBJ2-7
D gene: NA
clone size: NA
CDR3 protein: CASSQDFGVSYEQYF
CDR3 DNA: TGCGCCAGCAGCCAAGATTTTGGGGTTTCCTACGAGCAGTACTTC

V gene: TRBV5-1
J gene: TRBJ1-6
D gene: TRBD1
clone size: few
CDR3 protein: CASSDRENSPLHF
CDR3 DNA: TGCGCCAGCAGCGACAGGGAAAATTCACCCCTCCACTTT

V gene: TRBV6-6
J gene: TRBJ2-1
D gene: NA
clone size: few
CDR3 protein: CASSLDSGNEQFF
CDR3 DNA: TGTGCCAGCAGTTTAGATTCCGGTAATGAGCAGTTCTTC

V gene: TRBV6-5
J gene: TRBJ2-5
D gene: TRBD2
clone size: few
CDR3 protein: CASSSSGLAGGKSSETQYF
CDR3 DNA: TGTGCCAGCAGTTCCTCGGGACTAGCGGGGGGGAAATCATCAGAGACCCAGTACTTC

V gene: TRBV12-3/TRBV12-4
J gene: TRBJ2-7
D gene: NA
clone size: few
CDR3 protein: CASSFFPKGPYEQYF
CDR3 DNA: TGTGCCAGCAGTTTTTTCCCCAAAGGGCCCTACGAGCAGTACTTC

V gene: TRBV2
J gene: TRBJ1-4
D gene: NA
clone size: NA
CDR3 protein: CASSTAGATNEKLFF
CDR3 DNA: TGTGCCAGCAGTACCGCAGGGGCAACTAATGAAAAACTGTTTTTT

V gene: TRBV7-6
J gene: TRBJ2-2
D gene: NA
clone size: NA
CDR3 protein: CASSLHPGELFF
CDR3 DNA: TGTGCCAGCAGCCTCCATCCCGGGGAGCTGTTTTTT

V gene: TRBV29-1
J gene: TRBJ2-1
D gene: TRBD1
clone size: NA
CDR3 protein: CSGVGQGAGNEQFF
CDR3 DNA: TGCAGCGGGGTAGGACAGGGGGCCGGGAATGAGCAGTTCTTC

V gene: TRBV15
J gene: TRBJ2-1
D gene: TRBD1
clone size: NA
CDR3 protein: CATSRDRGVSSYNEQFF
CDR3 DNA: TGTGCCACCAGCCGGGACAGGGGCGTCAGCTCCTACAATGAGCAGTTCTTC

V gene: TRBV20-1
J gene: TRBJ1-5
D gene: TRBD1
clone size: few
CDR3 protein: CSASMRQGEYQPQHF
CDR3 DNA: TGCAGTGCTTCGATGAGACAGGGGGAGTATCAGCCCCAGCATTTT

V gene: TRBV11-2
J gene: TRBJ2-3
D gene: TRBD2
clone size: NA
CDR3 protein: CASSSGLAVTTDTQYF
CDR3 DNA: TGTGCCAGCAGCTCGGGACTAGCGGTTACCACAGATACGCAGTATTTT

V gene: TRBV6-1
J gene: TRBJ1-2
D gene: NA
clone size: few
CDR3 protein: CASSREAGGYNYGYTF
CDR3 DNA: TGTGCGTCGTCGCGGGAGGCAGGAGGCTATAACTATGGCTACACCTTC

V gene: TRBV25-1
J gene: TRBJ1-3
D gene: TRBD1
clone size: many
CDR3 protein: CASSGRDRAGNTIYF
CDR3 DNA: TGTGCCAGCAGTGGCCGGGACAGGGCTGGAAACACCATATATTTT

V gene: TRBV6-2/TRBV6-3
J gene: TRBJ2-2
D gene: NA
clone size: few
CDR3 protein: CASSYSNTGELFF
CDR3 DNA: TGTGCCAGCAGTTACTCTAACACCGGGGAGCTGTTTTTT

V gene: TRBV28
J gene: TRBJ1-2
D gene: TRBD1
clone size: few
CDR3 protein: CASSLEGQGNYGYTF
CDR3 DNA: TGTGCCAGCAGTTTAGAGGGACAGGGGAACTATGGCTACACCTTC